This TCR beta chain derives from a study of technical replicates of blood from a few donors. Assay used: immunoSEQ multiplex PCR; TCRdb lists only in-frame clones, some missing. The table shows fewer than 100,000 clones, with about 88% occurring only once. Germline V gives CDR1 SGHAT, CDR2 FQNNGV. V lost 2 bases to trimming and J lost 5 bases, with 12 bases between them. The CDR3 has 14 amino acids. The chain combines TRBV11-2 with TRBJ2-5; D unresolved. The sample comprised T cells isolated from PBMCs. The clonotype originates from a human donor in good health. The CDR3 spells CASSLTGLIETQYF. The CDR3, as DNA: TGTGCCAGCAGCTTAACGGGTCTGATCGAGACCCAGTACTTC. The entire variable domain, with the rest obtained from reference TRBV11-2 and TRBJ2-5, is as follows: EAGVAQSPRYKIIEKRQSVAFWCNPISGHATLYWYQQILGQGPKLLIQFQNNGVVDDSQLPKDRFSAERLKGVDSTLKIQPAKLEDSAVYLCASSLTGLIETQYFGPGTRLLVL.